This T cell receptor beta chain was identified during a study of technical replicates of blood from several donors. This CDR3 region has 22 residues. The J segment lost 0 bases and the V segment lost 5 bases, leaving 19 bases of the junction unmatched. From germline, CDR1 is PRHDT and CDR2 FYEKMQ (reference sequence). Some clones are missing from TCRdb's copy, which holds only in-frame ones; the method was immunoSEQ multiplex PCR. The sample has around 83,000 clones, over 90% seen once; the top ten hold approximately 0.42%. The J gene is TRBJ2-3, the V gene TRBV13, with TRBD2 matching 14 bases. Specimen: T cells isolated from PBMCs. The TCR was taken from a human donor in good health. The DNA of the CDR3 is TGTGCCAGCAGCAACATACGACTAGCGGGAGGGCGCGGGACTTCTAGCACAGATACGCAGTATTTT. This encodes CASSNIRLAGGRGTSSTDTQYF.